Presented here are 4 T cell receptor beta chains from one specimen sequenced in a study of blood T cells in healthy people across ages. Sample-barcoded 5' priming and a J-beta primer mix drove a second PCR of about 6 to 12 cycles. From the 5' RACE reads, TCRdb called clonotypes with MiXCR, one entry per CDR3 protein. The profile shows some 1,000,000 distinct CDR3 sequences, 25% of them singletons. These data were likewise used in another study, on T cells of mothers and their children.

The sample consisted of blood. These receptors came from a girl aged 2-10 years in good health.

This chain uses TRBV7-8 with TRBJ2-5; D is perhaps TRBD2 (7 bases). Germline assignment: CDR1 SGHVS and CDR2 FQNEAQ. V lost 8 bases and J lost 5, with 15 bases in between. The CDR3 extends over 13 amino acids. The CDR3: CASAGGRMETQYF. The CDR3 nucleotides are TGTGCCAGCGCCGGGGGGCGTATGGAGACCCAGTACTTC.

V gene TRBV10-3 combines with J gene TRBJ2-1, with 11 positions matching TRBD1. The CDR3 is made up of 14 amino acids. J lost 6 bases, V lost 8 bases, and 6 bases had no gene match. Germline CDR1 ENHRY, CDR2 SYGVKD. CDR3 in amino acids: CAIAGTGGSNEQFF. As DNA, the CDR3 is TGTGCCATCGCTGGGACAGGGGGTAGCAATGAGCAGTTCTTC.

This rearrangement joins TRBV25-1 to TRBJ1-3, with TRBD1 as a possible D gene (5 bases). The V and J ends lost 2 bases and 2 bases respectively, with 10 bases between them. CDR1 is MGHDK and CDR2 is SYGVNS in the germline V gene. The CDR3 spans 15 residues. CDR3 region: CASSEPGRTGNTIYF. CDR3 DNA: TGTGCCAGCAGTGAACCGGGACGGACTGGAAACACCATATATTTT.

This sequence joins TRBV2 and TRBJ2-7, with D hard to call. The CDR3 is made up of 12 amino acids. Trimming removed 6 bases at V and 3 bases at J, with 9 bases between. In germline, CDR1 is SNHLY, CDR2 FYNNEI. CDR3 sequence (DNA): TGTGCCAGCAGGGGGTCGTACTACGAGCAGTACTTC. It translates to CASRGSYYEQYF.